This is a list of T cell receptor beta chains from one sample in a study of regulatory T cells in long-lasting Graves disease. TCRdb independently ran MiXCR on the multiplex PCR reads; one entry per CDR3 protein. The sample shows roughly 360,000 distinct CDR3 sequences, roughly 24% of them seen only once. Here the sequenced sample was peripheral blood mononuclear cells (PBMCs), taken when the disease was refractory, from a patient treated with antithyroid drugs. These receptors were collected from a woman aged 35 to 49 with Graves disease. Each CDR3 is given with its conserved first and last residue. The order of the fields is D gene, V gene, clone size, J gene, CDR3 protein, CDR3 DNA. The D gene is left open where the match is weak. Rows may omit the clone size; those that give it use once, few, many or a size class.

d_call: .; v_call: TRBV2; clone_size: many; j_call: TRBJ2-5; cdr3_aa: CASSEYLARETQYF; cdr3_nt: TGTGCCAGCAGTGAATACCTCGCCCGAGAGACCCAGTACTTC
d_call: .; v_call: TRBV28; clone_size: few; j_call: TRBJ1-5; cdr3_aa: CASSFVLGSNQPQHF; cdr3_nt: TGTGCCAGCAGTTTTGTGTTGGGGAGCAATCAGCCCCAGCATTTT
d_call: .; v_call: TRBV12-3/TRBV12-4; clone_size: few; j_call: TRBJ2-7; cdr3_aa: CASSSSGHSYEQYF; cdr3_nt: TGTGCCAGCAGTTCCAGTGGACACAGCTACGAGCAGTACTTC
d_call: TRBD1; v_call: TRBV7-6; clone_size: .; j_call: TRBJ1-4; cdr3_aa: CASSRRDSPNEKLFF; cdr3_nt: TGTGCCAGCAGCCGCCGGGACAGCCCTAATGAAAAACTGTTTTTT
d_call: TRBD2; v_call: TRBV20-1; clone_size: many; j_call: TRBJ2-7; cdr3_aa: CSAVLAGGPGEQYF; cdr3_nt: TGCAGTGCCGTACTAGCGGGAGGGCCAGGAGAGCAGTACTTC
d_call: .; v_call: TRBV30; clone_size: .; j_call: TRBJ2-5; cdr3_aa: CAWSVTAVLQETQYF; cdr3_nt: TGTGCCTGGAGTGTAACGGCCGTACTCCAAGAGACCCAGTACTTC
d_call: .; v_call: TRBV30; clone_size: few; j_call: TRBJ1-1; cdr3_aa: CAWSPGSNTEAFF; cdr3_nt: TGTGCCTGGAGCCCCGGATCGAACACTGAAGCTTTCTTT
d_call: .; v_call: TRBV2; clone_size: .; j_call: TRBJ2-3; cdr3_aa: CASSGYSRPAQYF; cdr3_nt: TGTGCCAGCAGTGGCTACTCCCGTCCCGCGCAGTATTTT
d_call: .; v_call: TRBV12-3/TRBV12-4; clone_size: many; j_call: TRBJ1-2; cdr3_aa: CASSLVPGGGYTF; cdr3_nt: TGTGCCAGCAGTCTCGTTCCTGGCGGTGGCTACACCTTC
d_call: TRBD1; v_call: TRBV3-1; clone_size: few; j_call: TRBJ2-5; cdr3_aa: CASSLTGALYQETQYF; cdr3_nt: TGTGCCAGCAGTCTTACAGGGGCCCTGTACCAAGAGACCCAGTACTTC
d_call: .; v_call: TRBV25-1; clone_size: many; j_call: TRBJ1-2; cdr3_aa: CASRQGANYGYTF; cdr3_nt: TGTGCCAGCAGACAGGGAGCTAACTATGGCTACACCTTC
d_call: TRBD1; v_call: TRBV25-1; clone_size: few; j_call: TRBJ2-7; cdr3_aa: CASSGFRQGGSYEQYF; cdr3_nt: TGTGCCAGCAGTGGATTTAGACAGGGGGGGTCCTACGAGCAGTACTTC
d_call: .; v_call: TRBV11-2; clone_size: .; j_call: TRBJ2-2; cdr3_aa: CASSLAGVGELFF; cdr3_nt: TGTGCCAGCAGCTTAGCTGGCGTCGGGGAGCTGTTTTTT
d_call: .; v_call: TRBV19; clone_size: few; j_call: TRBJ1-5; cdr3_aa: CASSIMDWQGGQPQHF; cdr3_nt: TGTGCCAGTAGTATAATGGACTGGCAGGGCGGTCAGCCCCAGCATTTT
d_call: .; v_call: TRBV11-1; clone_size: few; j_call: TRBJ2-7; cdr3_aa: CASSFLGQGIHEQYF; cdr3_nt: TGTGCCAGCAGCTTTCTGGGGCAGGGGATCCACGAGCAGTACTTC
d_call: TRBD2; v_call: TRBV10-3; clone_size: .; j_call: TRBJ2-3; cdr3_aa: CATSTSGSGTDTQYF; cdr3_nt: TGTGCCACCTCAACTAGCGGGAGCGGCACAGATACGCAGTATTTT
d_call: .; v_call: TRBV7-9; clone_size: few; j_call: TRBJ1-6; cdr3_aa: CASSLDRSGLSPLHF; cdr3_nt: TGTGCCAGCAGCTTAGATAGGAGCGGCCTCTCACCCCTCCACTTT
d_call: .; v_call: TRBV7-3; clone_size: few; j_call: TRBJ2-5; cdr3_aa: CASSLTGWRPGETQYF; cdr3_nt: TGTGCCAGCAGCCTCACCGGGTGGCGGCCCGGGGAGACCCAGTACTTC
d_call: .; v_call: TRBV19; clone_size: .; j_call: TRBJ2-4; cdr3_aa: CASSIAGRAKNIQYF; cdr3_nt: TGTGCCAGTAGTATAGCGGGGAGAGCCAAAAACATTCAGTACTTC
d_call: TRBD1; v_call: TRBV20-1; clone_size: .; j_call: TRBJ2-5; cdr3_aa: CSAHTPSDRQETQYF; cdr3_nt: TGCAGTGCCCACACCCCTTCGGACAGGCAAGAGACCCAGTACTTC
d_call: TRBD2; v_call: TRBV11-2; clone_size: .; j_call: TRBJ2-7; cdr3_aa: CASSLLGSSGRAYEQYF; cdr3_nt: TGTGCCAGCAGCTTATTAGGGTCTAGCGGGAGGGCTTACGAGCAGTACTTC
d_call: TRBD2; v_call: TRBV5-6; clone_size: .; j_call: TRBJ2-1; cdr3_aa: CASSLLAGTSYNEQFF; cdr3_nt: TGTGCCAGCAGCTTATTAGCGGGAACCTCCTACAATGAGCAGTTCTTC
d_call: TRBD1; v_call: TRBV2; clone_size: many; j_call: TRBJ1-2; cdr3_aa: CASRGGQSPNYGYTF; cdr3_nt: TGTGCCAGCAGGGGGGGACAGTCGCCTAACTATGGCTACACCTTC
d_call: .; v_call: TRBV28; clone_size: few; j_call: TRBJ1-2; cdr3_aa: CASRTGFVGYTF; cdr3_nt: TGTGCCAGCAGAACAGGGTTCGTTGGCTACACCTTC
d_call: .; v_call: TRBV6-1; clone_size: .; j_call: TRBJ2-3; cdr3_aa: CASTPHGPDTQYF; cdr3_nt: TGTGCCAGCACCCCCCATGGGCCGGATACGCAGTATTTT
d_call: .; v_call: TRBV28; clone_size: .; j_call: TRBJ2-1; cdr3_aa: CASSLFSGEQFF; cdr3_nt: TGTGCCAGCAGTTTATTCTCCGGGGAGCAGTTCTTC
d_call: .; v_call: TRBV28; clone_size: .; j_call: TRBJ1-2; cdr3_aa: CASSERSQKDYGYTF; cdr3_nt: TGTGCCAGCAGTGAAAGGTCTCAGAAGGACTATGGCTACACCTTC
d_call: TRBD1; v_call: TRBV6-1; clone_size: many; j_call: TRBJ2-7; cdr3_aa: CASSPRQGGYEQYF; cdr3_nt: TGTGCCAGCAGCCCCCGACAGGGTGGCTACGAGCAGTACTTC
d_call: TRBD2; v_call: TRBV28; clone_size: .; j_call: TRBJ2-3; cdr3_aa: CASEWTSGRDTQYF; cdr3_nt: TGTGCCAGCGAGTGGACTAGCGGGAGAGATACGCAGTATTTT